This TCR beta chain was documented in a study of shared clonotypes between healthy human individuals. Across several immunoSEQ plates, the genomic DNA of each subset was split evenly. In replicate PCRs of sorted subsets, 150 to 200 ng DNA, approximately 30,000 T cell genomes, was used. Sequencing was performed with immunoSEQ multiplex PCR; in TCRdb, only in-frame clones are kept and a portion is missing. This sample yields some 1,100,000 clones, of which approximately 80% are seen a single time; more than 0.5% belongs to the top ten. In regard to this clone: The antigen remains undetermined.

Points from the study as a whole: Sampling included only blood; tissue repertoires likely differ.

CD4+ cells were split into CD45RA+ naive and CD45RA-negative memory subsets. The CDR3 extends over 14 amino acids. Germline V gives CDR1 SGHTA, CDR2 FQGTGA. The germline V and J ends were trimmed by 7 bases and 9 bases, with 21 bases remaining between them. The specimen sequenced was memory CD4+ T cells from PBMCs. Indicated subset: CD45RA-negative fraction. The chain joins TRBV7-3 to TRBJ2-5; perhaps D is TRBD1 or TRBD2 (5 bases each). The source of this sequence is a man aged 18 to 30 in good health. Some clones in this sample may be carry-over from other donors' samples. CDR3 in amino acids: CASTVGTETESQYF. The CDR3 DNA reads TGTGCCAGCACCGTGGGGACCGAGACGGAGTCCCAGTACTTC. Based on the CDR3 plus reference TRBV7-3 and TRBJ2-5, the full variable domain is GAGVSQTPSNKVTEKGKYVELRCDPISGHTALYWYRQSLGQGPEFLIYFQGTGAADDSGLPNDRFFAVRPEGSVSTLKIQRTERGDSAVYLCASTVGTETESQYFGPGTRLLVL.